The present entry profiles one T cell receptor (beta chain) with its context. In the authors' methods: Nucleated cell number was recorded as an estimate derived from reference gene primer amplification. Assay used: immunoSEQ multiplex PCR; TCRdb lists only in-frame clones, some missing. V and J calls and clone size follow that table, whereas D and trimming were derived from the DNA. The sample includes about 670,000 clones, about 87% of them seen just once. This sample was included in a study of blood T cell repertoires in COVID-19. Across the study: Spain, Italy and the United States supplied samples that represented acute and convalescent COVID-19. T cells, B-cell-depleted T cells, or PBMCs supplied cDNA or gDNA.

Trimming stripped 3 bases from V and 1 base from J, with 9 bases between. CDR3 length equals 14 residues. Germline CDR1 reads LNHDA; CDR2 reads SQIVND (reference sequence). The chain joins TRBV19 to TRBJ2-5, with D possibly being TRBD1 (5 bases). The sequence came from a woman younger than 30 with acute or convalescent COVID-19. What was sequenced was peripheral blood. The CDR3, as DNA: TGTGCCAGTAGTATGGGCAGGGCCCAAGAGACCCAGTACTTC. Translating it yields CASSMGRAQETQYF.